The 11 T cell receptor beta chains below come from one sample, sequenced in a study of cytomegalovirus exposure and HLA in healthy donors. The PCR used 60 Vbeta and 13 Jbeta primers. TCRdb keeps only in-frame clones here, not all; method: immunoSEQ multiplex PCR. The sample records about 110,000 clones, over 60% being singletons. Sequencing was done on a sample of PBMCs. The receptors originated from a woman in her 30s in good health and CMV-seronegative.

The chain has TRBV18 and TRBJ2-5; D gene uncertain. The CDR3 is 14 amino acids. Germline CDR1 is KGHSH and CDR2 is LQKENI. With 5 bases removed from V and 3 bases from J, the gap between germline ends came to 13 bases. The CDR3 region has the DNA TGTGCCAGCTCAGAAATGTCTCGAGAAGAGACCCAGTACTTC. Encoded protein: CASSEMSREETQYF.

The chain couples TRBV5-4 to TRBJ1-3, with D unresolved. The CDR3 is made up of 15 amino acids. V was shortened by 0 bases and J by 0 bases, with 7 bases between the two germline ends. The germline V gene has CDR1 SGHNT and CDR2 YYREEE (reference sequence). CDR3 in amino acids: CASSLAPDSGNTIYF. As DNA, the CDR3 is TGTGCCAGCAGCTTGGCACCAGACTCTGGAAACACCATATATTTT.

V usage is TRBV15 and J usage is TRBJ2-7, with 9 bases identical to TRBD1. V shed 1 base and J 3 bases; nucleotides not matched to a gene: 4. Germline-derived CDR1 and CDR2 are LNHNV and YYDKDF (reference sequence). This CDR3 has 15 amino acids. The CDR3 DNA is TGTGCCACCAGCAGAGGGGGGGGACAGGGCTACGAGCAGTACTTC. Amino acid sequence: CATSRGGGQGYEQYF.

J is TRBJ2-1 and V is TRBV29-1, with 7 bases aligning to TRBD2. CDR1 is SQVTM and CDR2 is ANQGSEA in the germline V gene. The V and J ends lost 3 bases and 6 bases, in that order; junction bases with no gene match: 2. The CDR3 has 12 amino acids. The CDR3 bases are TGCAGCGTTGAGTCGGGGGGCAATGAGCAGTTCTTC. Translated: CSVESGGNEQFF.

The V and J genes are TRBV5-4 and TRBJ1-1; TRBD1 matches at 7 bases. Germline trimming cut 1 base from V and 1 base from J; bases unmatched to any gene: 10. The CDR3 has 17 amino acids. Germline values: CDR1 SGHNT, CDR2 YYREEE (reference sequence). DNA for the CDR3: TGTGCCAGCAGCTTGATCGACAGGGTCGTCCCGAACACTGAAGCTTTCTTT. This codes for CASSLIDRVVPNTEAFF.

The rearrangement joins TRBV4-2 to TRBJ1-4; unclear D gene. Germline V lookup: CDR1 LGHNA, CDR2 YNFKEQ. The length of the CDR3 is 17 residues. Trimming removed 1 base at V and 6 bases at J, with 18 bases between. CDR3 nucleotide sequence: TGTGCCAGCAGCCAAGGCCGGTTCGGAGTTGATTATGAAAAACTGTTTTTT. Amino acids: CASSQGRFGVDYEKLFF.

The chain employs TRBV9 and TRBJ1-2; 7 bases map to TRBD1. V lost 6 bases to trimming and J lost 2 bases; unmatched junction nucleotides: 7. The CDR3 spans 14 residues. Germline V gives CDR1 SGDLS, CDR2 YYNGEE. The CDR3 is CASTPRQGNYGYTF. CDR3 in DNA: TGTGCCAGCACCCCGCGACAGGGAAACTATGGCTACACCTTC.

This clone was detected once. The chain uses TRBV10-3 and TRBJ2-1; tentatively, D is TRBD1 (6 bases). Trimming removed 8 bases at V and 10 bases at J, with 12 bases between. Per germline, CDR1 ENHRY and CDR2 SYGVKD. This CDR3 has 11 amino acids. CDR3: CAIGVGQEQFF. The CDR3 DNA follows: TGTGCCATCGGCGTTGGACAGGAGCAGTTCTTC.

In its sample, this clone was seen a few times. This chain connects TRBV7-2 to TRBJ1-2; TRBD1 agrees at 11 bases. The CDR3 spans 14 residues. Germline V gene sequence: CDR1 SGHTA, CDR2 FQGNSA. V shed 5 bases and J 4 bases; nucleotides not matched to a gene: 3. In DNA, the CDR3 is TGTGCCAGCAGCCTTGGACAGGGGGCCTATGGCTACACCTTC. Protein: CASSLGQGAYGYTF.

V gene TRBV15 combines with J gene TRBJ2-1; a possible D gene is TRBD1 (7 bases). The V gene's germline CDR1 is LNHNV and CDR2 YYDKDF (reference sequence). The V and J ends lost 0 bases and 4 bases respectively, with 10 bases between them. The CDR3 is 15 amino acids. The CDR3, as DNA: TGTGCCACCAGCAGAGATCAGGGGGGTTACAATGAGCAGTTCTTC. The encoded protein is CATSRDQGGYNEQFF.

In this sample, this clone turned up a few times. The J gene is TRBJ1-2, the V gene TRBV28; D not certain. Germline-derived CDR1 and CDR2 are MDHEN and SYDVKM. CDR3 size: 13 residues. V lost 5 bases and J 6 bases, leaving 13 bases between the germline ends. CDR3 bases: TGTGCCAGCAGTCCCAATTTAAACAATGGCTACACCTTC. Amino acid sequence: CASSPNLNNGYTF.